The present TCR beta chain was sequenced within a study of CD8 T cells in ankylosing spondylitis. Notes on the study in general: About 8 highly homologous variants made up a TCR beta motif, and this motif appeared characteristic of ankylosing spondylitis blood.

The V gene's germline CDR1 is SGHVS and CDR2 FQNEAQ. This CDR3 comprises 14 residues. J lost 2 bases, V lost 6 bases, and 4 bases had no gene match. TCRdb passed the 5' RACE reads through MiXCR, listing each CDR3 protein once. The table has about 440,000 distinct CDR3 sequences, 17% seen once. This clonotype was observed many times. Antigen unknown. V usage is TRBV7-8 and J usage is TRBJ2-7, with TRBD1 matching 10 bases. Sample: blood, either unsorted or a sorted T cell fraction (not recorded which). This TCR came from a male donor with ankylosing spondylitis. The CDR3 loop is CASSLGTGAYEQYF. CDR3 coding DNA: TGTGCCAGCAGTTTGGGGACAGGGGCCTACGAGCAGTACTTC.